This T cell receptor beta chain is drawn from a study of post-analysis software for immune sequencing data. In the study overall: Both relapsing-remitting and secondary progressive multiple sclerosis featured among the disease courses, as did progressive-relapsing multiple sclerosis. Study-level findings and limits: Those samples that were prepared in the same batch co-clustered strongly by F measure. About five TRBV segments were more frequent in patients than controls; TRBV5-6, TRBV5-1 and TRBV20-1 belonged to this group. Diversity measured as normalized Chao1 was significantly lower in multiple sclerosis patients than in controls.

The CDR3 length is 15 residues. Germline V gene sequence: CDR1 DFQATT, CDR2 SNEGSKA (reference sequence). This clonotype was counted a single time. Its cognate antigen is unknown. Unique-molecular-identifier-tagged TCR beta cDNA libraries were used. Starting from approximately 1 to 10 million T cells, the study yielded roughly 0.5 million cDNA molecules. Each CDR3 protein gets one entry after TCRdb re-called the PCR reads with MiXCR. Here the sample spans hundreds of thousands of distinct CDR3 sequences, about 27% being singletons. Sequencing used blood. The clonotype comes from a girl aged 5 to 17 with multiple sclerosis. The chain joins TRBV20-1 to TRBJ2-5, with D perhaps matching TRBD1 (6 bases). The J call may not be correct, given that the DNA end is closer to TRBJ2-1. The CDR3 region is CSAKAPNRAQETQFF. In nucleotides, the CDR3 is TGCAGTGCTAAAGCACCCAACAGGGCCCAAGAGACCCAGTTCTTC.